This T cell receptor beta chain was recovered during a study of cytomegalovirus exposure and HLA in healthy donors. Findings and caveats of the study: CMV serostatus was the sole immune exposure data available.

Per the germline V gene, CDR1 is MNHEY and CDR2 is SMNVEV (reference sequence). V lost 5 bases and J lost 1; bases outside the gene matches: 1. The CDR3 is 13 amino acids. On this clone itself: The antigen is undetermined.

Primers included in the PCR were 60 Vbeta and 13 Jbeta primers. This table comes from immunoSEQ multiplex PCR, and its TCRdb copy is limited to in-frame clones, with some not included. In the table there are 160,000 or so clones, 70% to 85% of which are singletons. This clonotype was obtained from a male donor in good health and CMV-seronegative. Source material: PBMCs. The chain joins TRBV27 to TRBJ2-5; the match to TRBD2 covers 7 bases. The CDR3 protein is CASSRGVQETQYF. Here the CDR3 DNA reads TGTGCCAGCAGTCGGGGGGTCCAAGAGACCCAGTACTTC.